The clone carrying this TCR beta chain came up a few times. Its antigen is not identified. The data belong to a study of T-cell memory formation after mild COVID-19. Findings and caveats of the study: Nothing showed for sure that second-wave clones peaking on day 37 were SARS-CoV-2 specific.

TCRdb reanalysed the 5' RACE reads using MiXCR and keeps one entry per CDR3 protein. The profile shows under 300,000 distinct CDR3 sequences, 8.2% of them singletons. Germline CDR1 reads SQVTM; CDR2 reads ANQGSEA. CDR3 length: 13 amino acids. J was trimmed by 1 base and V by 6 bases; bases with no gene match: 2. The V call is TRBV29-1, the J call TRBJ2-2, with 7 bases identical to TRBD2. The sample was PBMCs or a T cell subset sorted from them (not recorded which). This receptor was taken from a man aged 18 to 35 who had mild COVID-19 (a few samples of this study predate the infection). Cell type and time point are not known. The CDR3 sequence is CSVGGENTGELFF. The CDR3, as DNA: TGCAGCGTGGGGGGGGAGAACACCGGGGAGCTGTTTTTT.